These 24 T cell receptor beta chains share one sample of origin, sequenced in a study of T-cell reconstitution after alpha-beta-depleted transplantation in children (dated by TCRdb to the mid-2010s). Library method: PCR. The sequencing machine was an Illumina HiSeq 2500. TCR libraries were prepared with molecular barcoding, using unique molecular identifiers to normalize TCRbeta repertoire quantification. TCRdb trimmed the raw reads at Q25, called clones with MiXCR and kept productive beta chains. CDR3 protein duplicates are merged, each entry listing the most common genes and DNA. This sample gives some 280,000 distinct CDR3 sequences in total; almost 10% of them show up just once. The ten largest clones take up 10% of the sample. The sequencing here drew on PBMCs from the stem cell graft donor, taken from the stem cell graft. These receptors all come from a human donor who donated a stem cell graft to a child with SCID.

This clonotype came up many times. The chain has TRBV10-3 and TRBJ2-4; D tentatively reads TRBD1 or TRBD2 (6 bases each). This CDR3 is built from 15 residues. Germline V gene sequence: CDR1 ENHRY, CDR2 SYGVKD. Trimming took 2 bases from V and 3 from J, leaving 11 bases between them. CDR3 in DNA: TGTGCCATCAGTGAGCCGGGGGCTGGCAAAAACATTCAGTACTTC. Translation: CAISEPGAGKNIQYF.

This clonotype showed up just a few times. The rearrangement uses TRBV6-4 and TRBJ1-1; D is undetermined. CDR3 length equals 14 residues. Germline values: CDR1 MRHNA, CDR2 SNTAGT. Trimming cost V 5 bases and J 7 bases, with 17 bases left between them. CDR3 sequence: CASSFTWFWGEAFF. The CDR3 DNA reads TGTGCCAGCAGTTTCACTTGGTTTTGGGGTGAAGCTTTCTTT.

In this sample, this clonotype turned up a few times. The chain recombines TRBV20-1 with TRBJ1-1; D remains ambiguous. V dropped 3 bases and J dropped 0 bases, with 5 bases sitting between them. The CDR3 contains 12 residues. Looked up from germline, CDR1 is DFQATT and CDR2 is SNEGSKA (reference sequence). This chain's CDR3 is CSARLMNTEAFF. The CDR3 nucleotides are TGCAGTGCTAGGCTGATGAACACTGAAGCTTTCTTT.

The rearrangement joins TRBV5-4 to TRBJ1-1; D perhaps matches TRBD1 (5 bases). Trimming shortened V by 10 bases and J by 2 bases, and 12 bases separated the two germline ends. Per germline, CDR1 SGHNT and CDR2 YYREEE (reference sequence). The CDR3 totals 12 residues. Here the CDR3 DNA reads TGTGCCTCGGGGGACCTAAACACTGAAGCTTTCTTT. This translates into CASGDLNTEAFF.

This clonotype has just a few counts. The chain has TRBV6-5 and TRBJ1-1; perhaps TRBD1 as D (5 bases). CDR3 size: 15 residues. From germline, CDR1 is MNHEY and CDR2 SVGAGI. V lost 3 bases, J lost 5 bases, and 16 bases lay in between. The CDR3 loop is CASSYSGGGPTEAFF. The CDR3 DNA sequence: TGTGCCAGCAGTTATAGCGGGGGAGGGCCTACTGAAGCTTTCTTT.

The rearrangement links TRBV12-3 or TRBV12-4 to TRBJ2-5; TRBD1 is a possible D gene (6 bases). V lost 6 bases, J lost 6 bases, and 20 bases lay in between. The CDR3 consists of 15 residues. CDR3 DNA: TGTGCCAGCAGCTCGCGGGCCAGGGGCGGAAAGACCCAGTACTTC. As protein: CASSSRARGGKTQYF.

This chain connects TRBV5-1 to TRBJ1-4, with D possibly being TRBD1 (5 bases). Between the trimmed V and J ends, which lost 3 bases and 6 bases, there was a span of 15 bases. The CDR3 has 15 amino acids. CDR1 and CDR2 from the germline V gene are SGHRS and YFSETQ. The CDR3: CASSWNPGGDEKLFF. CDR3 nucleotides: TGCGCCAGCAGCTGGAACCCGGGGGGTGATGAAAAACTGTTTTTT. Combining the CDR3 with reference TRBV5-1 and TRBJ1-4 gives the whole variable domain KAGVTQTPRYLIKTRGQQVTLSCSPISGHRSVSWYQQTPGQGLQFLFEYFSETQRNKGNFPGRFSGRQFSNSRSEMNVSTLELGDSALYLCASSWNPGGDEKLFFGSGTQLSVL.

The gene calls are TRBV7-9 and TRBJ2-3; D is possibly TRBD2 (6 bases). Germline CDR1 is SEHNR and CDR2 is FQNEAQ (reference sequence). Trimming removed 6 bases at V and 5 bases at J, with 9 bases between. The CDR3 has 12 residues. In DNA form, the CDR3 reads TGTGCCAGCAGTTCGGGGGTAGATACGCAGTATTTT. Translating gives CASSSGVDTQYF. Supplemented by reference TRBV7-9 and TRBJ2-3, the full variable domain reads DTGVSQNPRHKITKRGQNVTFRCDPISEHNRLYWYRQTLGQGPEFLTYFQNEAQLEKSRLLSDRFSAERPKGSFSTLEIQRTEQGDSAMYLCASSSGVDTQYFGPGTRLTVL.

The V and J genes are TRBV9 and TRBJ2-3; D call uncertain. Deletions cut 2 bases from V and 4 bases from J, with 11 bases between. Germline V gives CDR1 SGDLS, CDR2 YYNGEE. The CDR3 is made up of 14 amino acids. The CDR3 region has the DNA TGTGCCAGCAGCGTCGGTCCTAAGGCAGATACGCAGTATTTT. Amino acids: CASSVGPKADTQYF.

This clonotype was observed a few times. The gene calls are TRBV20-1 and TRBJ2-5; 10 bases agree with TRBD1. This CDR3 has 12 residues. The germline V gene has CDR1 DFQATT and CDR2 SNEGSKA (reference sequence). CDR3 DNA: TGCTCCTGGACAGGGGGAGGAGAGACCCAGTACTTC. Translation: CSWTGGGETQYF.

The chain is built from TRBV29-1 and TRBJ1-1, with TRBD1 identical over 7 bases. There are 15 residues in the CDR3. Germline V gene lookup returns CDR1 SQVTM and CDR2 ANQGSEA. The V gene end was trimmed by 8 bases and the J gene end by 4 bases; junction bases not matched to a gene: 16. The CDR3 is CSIEKNTGVGTEAFF. As DNA, the CDR3 is TGCAGCATAGAAAAAAATACAGGGGTTGGCACTGAAGCTTTCTTT.

J is TRBJ1-1 and V is TRBV5-1; D may be TRBD1 (5 bases). CDR1 and CDR2 from the germline V gene are SGHRS and YFSETQ. There are 13 residues in the CDR3. Trimming pared 1 base from V and 7 bases from J, leaving 11 bases between. The CDR3 loop is CASSLMGTNEAFF. CDR3 coding DNA: TGCGCCAGCAGCTTGATGGGGACGAATGAAGCTTTCTTT.

The chain has TRBV6-5 and TRBJ2-3; D is unclear. The CDR3 covers 16 residues. Looked up from germline, CDR1 is MNHEY and CDR2 is SVGAGI. Trimming left V 4 bases short and J 0 bases short, with 14 bases between. Here the CDR3 reads CASSWGSGISTDTQYF. CDR3 coding DNA: TGTGCCAGCAGTTGGGGTTCGGGCATCAGCACAGATACGCAGTATTTT.

This clonotype came up a few times. The chain combines TRBV5-1 with TRBJ2-3, with 8 nucleotides matching TRBD1. Germline V lookup: CDR1 SGHRS, CDR2 YFSETQ. Trimming cost V 3 bases and J 0 bases; bases outside gene matches: 6. CDR3 length equals 16 residues. The CDR3 sequence is CASSYPGQASTDTQYF. In nucleotides, the CDR3 is TGCGCCAGCAGCTATCCGGGACAGGCTAGCACAGATACGCAGTATTTT.

This clonotype was seen only a few times. The CDR3 sequence is CASSQGDTNSGANVLTF. The CDR3 nucleotides read TGTGCCAGCAGCCAAGGCGATACAAACTCTGGGGCCAACGTCCTGACTTTC. This rearrangement joins TRBV3-1 to TRBJ2-6, with D uncertain. V was shortened by 1 base and J by 0 bases, with 10 bases between the two germline ends. This CDR3 comprises 17 residues. The germline gives CDR1 LGHDT, CDR2 YNNKEL (reference sequence).

Ten or more counts support this clonotype. The rearrangement links TRBV5-1 to TRBJ2-1; TRBD2 might be the D (6 bases). The ends were cut back, 0 bases at V and 6 bases at J, with 7 bases in the middle. Per the germline V gene, CDR1 is SGHRS and CDR2 is YFSETQ. The CDR3 extends over 13 amino acids. CDR3 sequence (DNA): TGCGCCAGCAGCTTGGCGGGGGTCAATGAGCAGTTCTTC. It codes for CASSLAGVNEQFF.

This clonotype has more than one count but fewer than ten. The chain links TRBV18 to TRBJ2-5; no clear D gene. Germline V gene sequence: CDR1 KGHSH, CDR2 LQKENI. The CDR3 runs to 12 residues. V was clipped by 4 bases and J by 4 bases, with 7 bases between them. CDR3 sequence: CASSLGAETQYF. The CDR3 region has the DNA TGTGCCAGCTCACTTGGTGCAGAGACCCAGTACTTC.

About this clonotype itself: The junction and the germline gene differ at one end; a read error may be behind it. The rearrangement joins TRBV18 to TRBJ1-1; no firm D call. The CDR3 length is 13 residues. CDR1 and CDR2 from the germline V gene are KGHSH and LQKENI. CDR3 sequence: CASSPDIETEALF. The CDR3 DNA follows: TGTGCCAGCTCACCCGACATCGAAACTGAAGCTCTCTTT.

Regarding this clonotype: A much larger clone is a single base away; this may be a read error. The genes are TRBV12-3 or TRBV12-4 and TRBJ2-5; 10 positions match TRBD1. The CDR3 covers 14 residues. Trimming removed 6 bases from V and 4 bases from J; junction bases left unmatched: 5. For the CDR3, the DNA is TGTGCCAGCAGGACAGGGGGCGTGGTAGAGACCCAGTACTTC. This sequence encodes CASRTGGVVETQYF.

The rearrangement uses TRBV6-1 and TRBJ2-2, with 8 bases fitting TRBD1. V trimming: 5 bases; J trimming: 4 bases; junction bases outside the gene matches: 9. Germline V gene sequence: CDR1 MNHNS, CDR2 SASEGT. This CDR3 contains 16 residues. The CDR3 protein is CASSPTDRAATGELFF. CDR3 sequence (DNA): TGTGCCAGCAGTCCGACGGACAGGGCGGCCACCGGGGAGCTGTTTTTT.

This chain links TRBV7-6 with TRBJ2-7; 8 bases fit TRBD1. The CDR3 spans 14 residues. V shed 5 bases, J shed 3 bases, and the junction held 6 bases outside the gene matches. Germline V gives CDR1 SGHVS, CDR2 FNYEAQ. The CDR3 protein is CASSDRGVIYEQYF. As DNA, the CDR3 is TGTGCCAGCAGCGACAGGGGCGTGATCTACGAGCAGTACTTC.

This clonotype was counted many times. This chain joins TRBV12-3 or TRBV12-4 and TRBJ2-7; D possibly corresponds to TRBD2 (6 bases). This CDR3 is built from 13 residues. Trimming removed 4 bases from V and 2 bases from J, with 9 bases in between. The CDR3 DNA is TGTGCCAGCAGTTGGGGGGAAACCTACGAGCAGTACTTC. Translating gives CASSWGETYEQYF.

The chain links TRBV12-3 or TRBV12-4 to TRBJ1-2, with 7 bases lining up with TRBD1. V lost 6 bases, J lost 8 bases, and 9 bases stayed unmatched. CDR3 length: 13 amino acids. CDR3 in DNA: TGTGCCAGCAGGGGGACAGCGGGTGTGGGCTACACCTTC. Protein product: CASRGTAGVGYTF.

This clonotype was found many times. The chain links TRBV13 to TRBJ2-5; D remains ambiguous. V dropped 4 bases and J dropped 7 bases, with 10 bases sitting between them. CDR1 and CDR2 from the germline V gene are PRHDT and FYEKMQ (reference sequence). The CDR3 length is 12 residues. CDR3 region: CASSSTSGTQYF. Written as DNA, the CDR3 is TGTGCCAGCAGCTCTACCTCGGGGACCCAGTACTTC.